The T cell receptor beta chain described here comes from a study of blood T cell repertoires in COVID-19. As for the study in general: From the United States, Italy and Spain came samples of acute and convalescent COVID-19. Sample material is recorded as cDNA or gDNA derived from T cells, B-cell-depleted T cells, or PBMCs.

The V gene's germline CDR1 is SGHTA and CDR2 FQGTGA. Trimming took off 0 bases at V and 3 bases at J, with 6 bases between the two ends. This CDR3 comprises 13 residues. Original processing notes: How many nucleated cells were present was estimated from reference gene primer amplification. Sequencing was performed with immunoSEQ multiplex PCR; in TCRdb, only in-frame clones are kept and a portion is missing. V, J and clone size reflect that table, while D and trimming were determined from the DNA. The sample shows 240,000 or so clones, about nine tenths of them seen only once. Participants were placed into cohorts based on the clinical history they reported.

V usage is TRBV7-3 and J usage is TRBJ2-7; D may be TRBD1 (6 bases). Input material: PBMCs or T cells enriched from blood (not recorded which). This receptor was obtained from a man aged 45-60 years who had been exposed to COVID-19. DNA for the CDR3: TGTGCCAGCAGCTTAACAGGGGGCTACGAGCAGTACTTC. It specifies CASSLTGGYEQYF. Full variable domain (outside the CDR3, taken from reference TRBV7-3 and TRBJ2-7): GAGVSQTPSNKVTEKGKYVELRCDPISGHTALYWYRQSLGQGPEFLIYFQGTGAADDSGLPNDRFFAVRPEGSVSTLKIQRTERGDSAVYLCASSLTGGYEQYFGPGTRLTVT.